This TCR beta chain was sequenced for a study of blood T cell repertoires in COVID-19. In the study overall: Both acute and convalescent COVID-19 samples were obtained from the United States, Italy and Spain. PBMCs, B-cell-depleted T cells, or T cells were the source of the cDNA or gDNA that made up the material.

V was pared by 8 bases and J by 2 bases, with 5 bases of the junction left unmatched. CDR1 and CDR2 (germline): MNHEY, SVGAGI. The CDR3 length is 14 residues. As handled by the study authors: Cell counts per sample came from amplifying reference gene primers. The method was immunoSEQ multiplex PCR; TCRdb's version includes in-frame clones alone and lacks a portion of them. Clone size and the V and J calls come from that table; the DNA yielded D and trimming. Among over 350,000 clones listed, roughly 91% were seen once. Sequencing input: peripheral blood. This chain uses TRBV6-5 with TRBJ2-5, with 10 bases aligning to TRBD2. The sequence was obtained from a woman aged 25 to 39 with acute or convalescent COVID-19. CDR3 nucleotides: TGTGCCAGCTCGAAGCGGGGGGGGCAAGAGACCCAGTACTTC. It specifies CASSKRGGQETQYF.